This T cell receptor (beta chain) derives from a study of neoadjuvant anti-PD-1 for oral cavity cancer. In the study overall: Nivolumab at 3 mg/kg was mostly given biweekly, three to four doses, pre-surgery.

Trimming cost V 5 bases and J 0 bases, with 14 bases left between them. Germline loops: CDR1 SGHAT, CDR2 FQNNGV. This CDR3 has 15 amino acids. Data came from immunoSEQ multiplex PCR; TCRdb stores just in-frame clones and leaves some out. The table records 14,000 to 15,000 clones, 30% to 45% of them present only once. Time point of the sample: after neoadjuvant nivolumab, at surgical resection. Patients had newly diagnosed, untreated stage II-IVA oral cavity squamous cell carcinoma. The clonotype comes from a person between 35 and 79 years old with oral cavity squamous cell carcinoma. This sequence joins TRBV11-2 and TRBJ2-7; a possible D gene is TRBD1 (6 bases). This material consisted of tumor tissue, taken after nivolumab (anti-PD-1) treatment. The CDR3 is CASSQDRMPSYEQYF. Written as DNA, the CDR3 is TGTGCCAGCAGCCAAGACAGGATGCCCTCCTACGAGCAGTACTTC. Filled out from reference TRBV11-2 and TRBJ2-7, the complete variable domain reads EAGVAQSPRYKIIEKRQSVAFWCNPISGHATLYWYQQILGQGPKLLIQFQNNGVVDDSQLPKDRFSAERLKGVDSTLKIQPAKLEDSAVYLCASSQDRMPSYEQYFGPGTRLTVT.